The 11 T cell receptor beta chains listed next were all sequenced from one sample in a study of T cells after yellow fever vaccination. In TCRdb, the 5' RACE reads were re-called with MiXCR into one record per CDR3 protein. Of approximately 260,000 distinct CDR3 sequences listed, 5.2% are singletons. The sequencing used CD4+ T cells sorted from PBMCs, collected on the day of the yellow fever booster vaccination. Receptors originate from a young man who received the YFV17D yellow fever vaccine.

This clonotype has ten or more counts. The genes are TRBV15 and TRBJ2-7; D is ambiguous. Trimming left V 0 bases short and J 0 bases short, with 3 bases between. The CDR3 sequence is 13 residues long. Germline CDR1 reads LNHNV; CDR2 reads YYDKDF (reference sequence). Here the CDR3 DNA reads TGTGCCACCAGCAGAGACAACTCCTACGAGCAGTACGTC. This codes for CATSRDNSYEQYV.

The CDR3: CASSPFNQPQHF. The CDR3 region has the DNA TGTGCCAGCAGCCCATTCAATCAGCCCCAGCATTTT. The V and J genes are TRBV5-8 and TRBJ1-5; D not resolved. This CDR3 is 12 amino acids long. The germline V and J ends were trimmed by 4 bases and 3 bases, with 5 bases remaining between them. Germline V lookup: CDR1 SGHTS, CDR2 YDEGEE.

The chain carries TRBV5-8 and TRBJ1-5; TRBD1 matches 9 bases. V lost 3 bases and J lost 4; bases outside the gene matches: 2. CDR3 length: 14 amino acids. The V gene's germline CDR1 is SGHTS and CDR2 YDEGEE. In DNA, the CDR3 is TGTGCCAGCAGCTCACAGGGGGCTAATCAGCCCCAGCATTTT. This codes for CASSSQGANQPQHF.

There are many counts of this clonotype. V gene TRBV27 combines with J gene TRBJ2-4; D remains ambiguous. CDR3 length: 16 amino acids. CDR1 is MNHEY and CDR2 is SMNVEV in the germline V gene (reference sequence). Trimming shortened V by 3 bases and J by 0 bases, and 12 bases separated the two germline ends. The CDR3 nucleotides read TGTGCCAGCAGTTTGTGGCTTACCTTAGCCAAAAACATTCAGTACTTC. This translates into CASSLWLTLAKNIQYF.

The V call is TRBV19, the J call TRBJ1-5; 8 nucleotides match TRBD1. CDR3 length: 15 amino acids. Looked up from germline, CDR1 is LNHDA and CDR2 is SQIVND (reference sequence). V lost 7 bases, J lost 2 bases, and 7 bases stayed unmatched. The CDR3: CASKTQGAGNQPQHF. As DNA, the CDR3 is TGTGCCAGTAAAACTCAGGGGGCCGGCAATCAGCCCCAGCATTTT.

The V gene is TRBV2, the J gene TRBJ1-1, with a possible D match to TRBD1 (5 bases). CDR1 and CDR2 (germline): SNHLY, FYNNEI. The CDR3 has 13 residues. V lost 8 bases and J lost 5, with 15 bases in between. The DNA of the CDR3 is TGTGCCAGCTTCGAGGGACGAAGAACTGAAGCTTTCTTT. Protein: CASFEGRRTEAFF. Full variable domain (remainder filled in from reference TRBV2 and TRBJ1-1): EPEVTQTPSHQVTQMGQEVILRCVPISNHLYFYWYRQILGQKVEFLVSFYNNEISEKSEIFDDQFSVERPDGSNFTLKIRSTKLEDSAMYFCASFEGRRTEAFFGQGTRLTVV.

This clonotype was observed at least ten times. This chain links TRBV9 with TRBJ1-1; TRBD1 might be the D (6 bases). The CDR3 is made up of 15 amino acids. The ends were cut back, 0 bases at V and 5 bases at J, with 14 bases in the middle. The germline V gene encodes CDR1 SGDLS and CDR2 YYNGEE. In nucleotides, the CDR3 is TGTGCCAGCAGCGTAGGAGGCCAGGGGAGGACTGAAGCTTTCTTT. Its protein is CASSVGGQGRTEAFF.

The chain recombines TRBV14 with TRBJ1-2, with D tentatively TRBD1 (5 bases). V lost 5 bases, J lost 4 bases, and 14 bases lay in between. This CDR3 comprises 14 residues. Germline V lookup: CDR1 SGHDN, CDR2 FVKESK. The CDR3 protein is CASSALQGAYGYTF. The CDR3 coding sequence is TGTGCCAGCAGCGCGCTTCAGGGAGCCTATGGCTACACCTTC.

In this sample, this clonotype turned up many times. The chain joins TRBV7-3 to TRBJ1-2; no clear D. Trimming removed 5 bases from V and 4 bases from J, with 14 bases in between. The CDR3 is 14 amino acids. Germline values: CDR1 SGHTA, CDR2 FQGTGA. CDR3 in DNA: TGTGCCAGCAGCCCGAGTGCACTAGGCTATGGCTACACCTTC. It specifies CASSPSALGYGYTF.

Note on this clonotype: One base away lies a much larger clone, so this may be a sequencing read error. CDR3 sequence (DNA): TGTGCCTGGAGTGGTGGGGGTGAGACCCAGTACTTC. This gives the protein CAWSGGGETQYF. This chain joins TRBV30 and TRBJ2-5, with D perhaps TRBD1 or TRBD2 (5 bases each). CDR1 and CDR2 from the germline V gene are GTSNPN and SVGIG (reference sequence). The V and J ends lost 1 base and 5 bases respectively, with 8 bases between them. This CDR3 region has 12 residues.

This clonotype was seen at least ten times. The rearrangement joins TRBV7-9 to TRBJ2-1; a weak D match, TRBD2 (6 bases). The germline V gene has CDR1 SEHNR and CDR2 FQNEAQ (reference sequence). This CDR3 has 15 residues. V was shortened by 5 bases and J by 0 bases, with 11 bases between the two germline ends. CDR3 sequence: CASSKIGSSYNEQFF. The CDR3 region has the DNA TGTGCCAGCAGCAAGATCGGGAGCTCCTACAATGAGCAGTTCTTC.